These 13 T cell receptor beta chains were all obtained from the same sample, sequenced in a study of blood T cells in healthy people across ages. Alongside a J-beta primer mix, a sample-barcoded 5' primer served in a second PCR lasting roughly 7 to 11 cycles. TCRdb reanalysed the 5' RACE reads using MiXCR and keeps one entry per CDR3 protein. The data show 380,000 or so distinct CDR3 sequences, with 50% to 60% seen just once and roughly 51% held by the top ten. The specimen was blood. The source of these receptors is a man aged 60 to 75 in good health.

CDR3 in amino acids: CASSLNGGTSGRARDEQFF. CDR3 nucleotides: TGTGCCAGCAGCTTAAACGGCGGGACTAGCGGGAGGGCCAGGGATGAGCAGTTCTTC. The chain is built from TRBV7-3 and TRBJ2-1; TRBD2 matches at 16 bases. From germline, CDR1 is SGHTA and CDR2 FQGTGA. The ends lost 1 base at V and 8 bases at J; junction bases unmatched: 11. The length of the CDR3 is 19 residues.

The V call is TRBV20-1, the J call TRBJ2-7; weak D call: TRBD2 (5 bases). The CDR3 has 13 residues. CDR1 is DFQATT, CDR2 SNEGSKA, per germline (reference sequence). Trimming stripped 4 bases from V and 2 bases from J, with 12 bases between. As DNA, the CDR3 is TGCAGTGCTACGGGATTCGGGGCCTACGAGCAGTACTTC. It encodes CSATGFGAYEQYF.

V usage is TRBV10-3 and J usage is TRBJ2-5; TRBD2 matches 8 bases. The germline CDR1 and CDR2 sequences are ENHRY and SYGVKD. Germline trimming cut 10 bases from V and 5 bases from J; bases unmatched to any gene: 6. The CDR3 runs 12 residues. CDR3 DNA sequence: TGTGCCACGGCCCGGGGGGGCGAGACCCAGTACTTC. This encodes CATARGGETQYF.

The chain recombines TRBV7-2 with TRBJ1-2; D possibly corresponds to TRBD1 (5 bases). Germline V gene sequence: CDR1 SGHTA, CDR2 FQGNSA. The CDR3 consists of 13 residues. V was cut by 5 bases and J by 5 bases, with 12 bases left in between. CDR3 DNA: TGTGCCAGCAGCCCCGGGACCGAATATGGCTACACCTTC. Translating it yields CASSPGTEYGYTF.

This chain joins TRBV6-6 and TRBJ1-2; 8 positions agree with TRBD1. The CDR3 covers 14 residues. CDR1 is MNHNY, CDR2 SVGAGI, per germline (reference sequence). The V gene end was trimmed by 0 bases and the J gene end by 8 bases; junction bases not matched to a gene: 5. The CDR3 sequence is CASSYSVQGEGYTF. In DNA, the CDR3 is TGTGCCAGCAGTTACTCGGTACAGGGGGAAGGCTACACCTTC.

The chain recombines TRBV20-1 with TRBJ2-3; no reliable D call. CDR3 length: 12 residues. Germline V gene data show CDR1 as DFQATT and CDR2 as SNEGSKA (reference sequence). The ends were cut back, 6 bases at V and 0 bases at J, with 7 bases in the middle. The CDR3 bases are TGCAGTGCCCTCGCTAGCACAGATACGCAGTATTTT. Translation gives CSALASTDTQYF.

This clonotype showed up just a few times. The CDR3 coding sequence is TGTGCCAGCAGTTTAGGTGCTGGGAGGGGGCGCAGCGAGCAGTACTTC. Translation: CASSLGAGRGRSEQYF. The rearrangement joins TRBV12-3 or TRBV12-4 to TRBJ2-4, with D tentatively TRBD1 or TRBD2 (7 bases each). The closer fit of TRBJ2-7 to the DNA end suggests the J call may be wrong. The CDR3 is 16 residues long.

This rearrangement joins TRBV11-2 to TRBJ2-4, with 9 bases fitting TRBD2. The CDR3 length is 21 residues. Germline lookup yields CDR1 SGHAT and CDR2 FQNNGV. V shed 5 bases, J shed 1 base, and the junction held 21 bases outside the gene matches. As DNA, the CDR3 is TGTGCCAGCAGCCCAACGACTGCGAGCGGGGGGCCCTCGGGGGCCAAAAACATTCAGTACTTC. It yields the protein CASSPTTASGGPSGAKNIQYF.

The V gene is TRBV15, the J gene TRBJ2-7; the D is unclear. The CDR3 loop spans 15 amino acids. The V end lost 1 base, the J end lost 3 bases, and 13 bases lay between the germline ends. Germline V gives CDR1 LNHNV, CDR2 YYDKDF (reference sequence). DNA for the CDR3: TGTGCCACCAGCAGAGGGGCCTCCTTAGACTACGAGCAGTACTTC. Encoded protein: CATSRGASLDYEQYF.

This clonotype was seen a handful of times. V and J are TRBV9 and TRBJ2-7; 7 nucleotides match TRBD1. The CDR3 is 14 amino acids. Germline V gene sequence: CDR1 SGDLS, CDR2 YYNGEE. The trim removed 0 bases at V and 4 bases at J, leaving 4 bases unmatched. CDR3 in DNA: TGTGCCAGCAGCGTAGCCCAGGGGGAGTACGAGCAGTACTTC. Its translation is CASSVAQGEYEQYF.

V gene TRBV20-1 combines with J gene TRBJ2-6, with unresolved D. This CDR3 is built from 14 residues. In germline, CDR1 is DFQATT, CDR2 SNEGSKA (reference sequence). V was trimmed by 2 bases and J by 0 bases, leaving 5 bases between them. The CDR3 DNA reads TGCAGTGCTAGACCGCTCTCTGGGGCCAACGTCCTGACTTTC. Protein: CSARPLSGANVLTF.

This clonotype has a handful of counts. V and J are TRBV5-1 and TRBJ1-2, with D possibly TRBD1 on 6 matching bases. V gave up 4 bases and J gave up 8 bases, with 15 bases separating them. CDR3 length equals 13 residues. CDR1 is SGHRS and CDR2 is YFSETQ in the germline V gene. The CDR3 here is CASSPGTPSGYTF. Here the CDR3 DNA reads TGCGCCAGCAGCCCGGGGACACCCTCAGGCTACACCTTC.

The table lists this clonotype with a count of one. The genes are TRBV7-9 and TRBJ2-2, with 9 bases aligning to TRBD2. Trimming at V came to 5 bases and at J to 6 bases, leaving 13 bases not matched to a gene. This CDR3 contains 17 residues. The V gene's germline CDR1 is SEHNR and CDR2 FQNEAQ (reference sequence). CDR3 DNA sequence: TGTGCCAGCAGCCCCGCGCGGCTAGCGGGATCCGCCGGGGAGCTGTTTTTT. Translating it yields CASSPARLAGSAGELFF.